Listed here are 17 T cell receptor beta chains from one sample, sequenced in a study of spatial heterogeneity in lung cancer (dated by TCRdb to between 2019 and 2020). The sample's time point label, in plain terms: sample taken at primary tumor resection. For TCR sequencing, whole RNA was extracted from tumor and nontumor lung tissue, or from cryopreserved PBMC samples, and no cell sorting was done. The library came from 5' RACE. TCRdb shows the sequencer as NextSeq 500. TCRdb reprocessing: public reads trimmed at Q25 with fastp, clones called with MiXCR, in-frame beta chains kept. Under each unique CDR3 protein, matching rows form one entry showing the most common genes and DNA. The sample table records about 45,000 distinct CDR3 sequences; roughly 10% of these occur just once. The biggest ten clones account for approximately 42% of the sample. This material consisted of PBMCs, taken at surgery. These receptors all come from a female donor with early-stage non-small cell lung cancer.

V is TRBV5-1 and J is TRBJ2-2; D gene uncertain. CDR1 and CDR2 from the germline V gene are SGHRS and YFSETQ. This CDR3 contains 15 residues. V gave up 1 base and J gave up 2 bases, with 9 bases separating them. CDR3 sequence: CASSLIQANTGELFF. CDR3 DNA sequence: TGCGCCAGCAGCTTGATCCAGGCCAACACCGGGGAGCTGTTTTTT.

The chain combines TRBV7-9 with TRBJ1-1; perhaps TRBD1 as D (5 bases). V lost 4 bases to trimming and J lost 2 bases, with 11 bases between them. The germline CDR1 and CDR2 sequences are SEHNR and FQNEAQ (reference sequence). The CDR3 covers 14 residues. The CDR3 DNA reads TGTGCCAGCAGCTCCCTCCGGGGCAACACTGAAGCTTTCTTT. Encoded protein: CASSSLRGNTEAFF. The complete variable domain, with remaining parts taken from reference TRBV7-9 and TRBJ1-1, reads DTGVSQNPRHKITKRGQNVTFRCDPISEHNRLYWYRQTLGQGPEFLTYFQNEAQLEKSRLLSDRFSAERPKGSFSTLEIQRTEQGDSAMYLCASSSLRGNTEAFFGQGTRLTVV.

The genes are TRBV10-3 and TRBJ2-5; D might be TRBD1 (6 bases). The germline gives CDR1 ENHRY, CDR2 SYGVKD. The ends were cut back, 5 bases at V and 1 base at J, with 17 bases in the middle. CDR3 length equals 16 residues. The DNA for the CDR3 is TGTGCCATCAGTCTTGGCAGGGGACCCAGCCAAGAGACCCAGTACTTC. Its translation is CAISLGRGPSQETQYF.

This clonotype has a handful of counts. J is TRBJ2-7 and V is TRBV7-2; perhaps D is TRBD1 or TRBD2 (5 bases each). Between the trimmed V and J ends, which lost 5 bases and 3 bases, there was a span of 11 bases. Germline V gene sequence: CDR1 SGHTA, CDR2 FQGNSA. The CDR3 runs to 13 residues. Here the CDR3 DNA reads TGTGCCAGCAGCCTAGGGACCAACTACGAGCAGTACTTC. This encodes CASSLGTNYEQYF.

This clonotype has ten or more counts. The chain employs TRBV5-6 and TRBJ2-1; D not resolved. Trimming stripped 0 bases from V and 2 bases from J, with 6 bases between. This CDR3 has 14 residues. Germline-derived CDR1 and CDR2 are SGHDT and YYEEEE. DNA for the CDR3: TGTGCCAGCAGCTTGGGCGGAGCCTACAATGAGCAGTTCTTC. Translating it yields CASSLGGAYNEQFF.

V usage is TRBV6-5 and J usage is TRBJ2-3, with 9 bases aligning to TRBD1. The CDR3 is 15 residues long. Germline lookup yields CDR1 MNHEY and CDR2 SVGAGI. J lost 5 bases, V lost 0 bases, and 3 bases had no gene match. Here the CDR3 reads CASSYSWTGEDTQYF. CDR3 coding DNA: TGTGCCAGCAGTTACTCGTGGACAGGGGAAGATACGCAGTATTTT.

V usage is TRBV4-1 and J usage is TRBJ1-2; perhaps TRBD1 as D (5 bases). The CDR3 extends over 14 amino acids. V lost 2 bases to trimming and J lost 4 bases, with 11 bases between them. The germline CDR1 and CDR2 sequences are MGHRA and YSYEKL. CDR3 nucleotide sequence: TGCGCCAGCAGCCAAACCGGGACGGGCTATGGCTACACCTTC. It specifies CASSQTGTGYGYTF.

This sequence joins TRBV7-8 and TRBJ1-1; no firm D call. V dropped 7 bases and J dropped 1 base, with 16 bases sitting between them. Germline-derived CDR1 and CDR2 are SGHVS and FQNEAQ. There are 15 residues in the CDR3. Written as DNA, the CDR3 is TGTGCCAGCACCCCATTTGGGCAGACGAACACTGAAGCTTTCTTT. Encoded protein: CASTPFGQTNTEAFF.

This clonotype was detected a few times. This chain connects TRBV5-6 to TRBJ2-3, with 7 bases matching TRBD1. CDR1 SGHDT and CDR2 YYEEEE come from the germline V gene. V trimming: 0 bases; J trimming: 1 base; junction bases outside the gene matches: 5. The CDR3 runs to 16 residues. CDR3 coding DNA: TGTGCCAGCAGCTTGGTGGACAGGTTACGCACAGATACGCAGTATTTT. Translating it yields CASSLVDRLRTDTQYF.

The rearrangement links TRBV5-1 to TRBJ2-7; D is uncertain. The CDR3 spans 16 residues. Trimming left V 4 bases short and J 0 bases short, with 17 bases between. CDR1 SGHRS and CDR2 YFSETQ come from the germline V gene. The CDR3 region has the DNA TGCGCCAGCAGCCCGTCCCCTGACGGTCCCTCCTACGAGCAGTACTTC. Translating gives CASSPSPDGPSYEQYF.

In this sample, this clonotype turned up a few times. The J gene is TRBJ2-1, the V gene TRBV5-1; no reliable D call. The germline V gene has CDR1 SGHRS and CDR2 YFSETQ. This CDR3 has 11 amino acids. Trimming shortened V by 4 bases and J by 4 bases, and 3 bases separated the two germline ends. The CDR3 loop reads CASSIYNEQFF. The DNA for the CDR3 is TGCGCCAGCAGCATTTACAATGAGCAGTTCTTC. The variable domain in full, with the rest retrieved from reference TRBV5-1 and TRBJ2-1, is KAGVTQTPRYLIKTRGQQVTLSCSPISGHRSVSWYQQTPGQGLQFLFEYFSETQRNKGNFPGRFSGRQFSNSRSEMNVSTLELGDSALYLCASSIYNEQFFGPGTRLTVL.

This clonotype was observed many times. The V gene is TRBV27, the J gene TRBJ1-1, with a possible D match to TRBD1 (6 bases). CDR3 size: 14 residues. CDR1 MNHEY and CDR2 SMNVEV come from the germline V gene (reference sequence). With 6 bases removed from V and 4 bases from J, the gap between germline ends came to 15 bases. The CDR3 DNA reads TGTGCCAGCAGCAGGGCGGGGGCTAGCACTGAAGCTTTCTTT. Amino acid sequence: CASSRAGASTEAFF.

For the CDR3, the DNA is TGTGCCAGCAGTTTCGCGCTGGGGGAGACCCAGTACTTC. Translated, it gives CASSFALGETQYF. The rearrangement joins TRBV12-3 or TRBV12-4 to TRBJ2-5; D call uncertain. The CDR3 sequence is 13 residues long. V lost 3 bases and J lost 5, with 10 bases in between.

The CDR3 DNA reads as TGTGCCAGCACCACCCGGACAGGAGGGAACAATCAGCCCCAGCATTTT. Protein: CASTTRTGGNNQPQHF. This chain joins TRBV6-5 and TRBJ1-5; TRBD1 aligns across 7 bases. Losses at the gene ends were 7 bases for V and 3 bases for J; bases not matched to a gene: 12. CDR1 MNHEY and CDR2 SVGAGI come from the germline V gene. The CDR3 runs 16 residues.

This clonotype was counted a few times. The chain recombines TRBV7-6 with TRBJ1-4, with TRBD1 matching over 9 bases. Looked up from germline, CDR1 is SGHVS and CDR2 is FNYEAQ. V was pared by 1 base and J by 7 bases, with 4 bases of the junction left unmatched. The CDR3 contains 15 residues. As DNA, the CDR3 is TGTGCCAGCAGCTTAGACAGGGGGCGAGGTGAAAAACTGTTTTTT. This gives the protein CASSLDRGRGEKLFF.

DNA of the CDR3: TGTGCCAGCAGCCCCTCGGGGGGGGGCCCCCGCGATGAGCAGTTCTTC. Protein: CASSPSGGGPRDEQFF. The V gene is TRBV12-3 or TRBV12-4, the J gene TRBJ2-1; 8 bases are shared with TRBD2. This CDR3 comprises 16 residues. The V segment lost 6 bases and the J segment 8 bases; nucleotides outside the gene matches: 15.

The chain employs TRBV12-3 or TRBV12-4 and TRBJ2-7, with D perhaps matching TRBD1 (5 bases). The V end lost 3 bases, the J end lost 3 bases, and 12 bases lay between the germline ends. CDR3 length: 14 amino acids. The CDR3 loop reads CASSLAGYLYEQYF. Here the CDR3 DNA reads TGTGCCAGCAGTTTGGCAGGGTATCTCTACGAGCAGTACTTC.